A single sample is the source of the 32 T cell receptor beta chains below, sequenced in a study of graft-versus-host responses after intestinal transplantation. The authors processed graft tissue to release intraepithelial and lamina propria lymphocytes. Assay: immunoSEQ multiplex PCR; the TCRdb copy retains only in-frame clones and omits some. The data show tens of thousands of clones, around 86% seen once. The sample here was ileum tissue, taken more than 350 days after transplant. The receptors shown here come from a human patient who received an intestinal transplant, so some T cells may come from the graft donor.

About this clone itself: A much larger clone differs from this one at a single base, so this may be a read error. The J gene is TRBJ1-3, the V gene TRBV28; 7 nucleotides agree with TRBD1. V lost 2 bases and J lost 2; bases outside the gene matches: 0. This CDR3 contains 14 residues. CDR1 MDHEN and CDR2 SYDVKM come from the germline V gene. DNA for the CDR3: TGTGCCAGCAGTTTAACAGGGGCTGGAAACACCATATATTTT. The encoded protein is CASSLTGAGNTIYF.

V and J are TRBV9 and TRBJ2-3; D remains unclear. The CDR3 extends over 14 amino acids. The germline V and J ends were trimmed by 0 bases and 2 bases, with 7 bases remaining between them. Germline CDR1 reads SGDLS; CDR2 reads YYNGEE. The CDR3 region has the DNA TGTGCCAGCAGCGTAGTGCCCTACACAGATACGCAGTATTTT. Translating gives CASSVVPYTDTQYF.

The chain uses TRBV6-5 and TRBJ2-3; D may be TRBD1 (5 bases). This CDR3 spans 15 amino acids. V was trimmed by 0 bases and J by 2 bases, leaving 9 bases between them. Germline V gene lookup returns CDR1 MNHEY and CDR2 SVGAGI. The CDR3 loop reads CASSYSGRATDTQYF. The DNA of the CDR3 is TGTGCCAGCAGTTACTCGGGCAGGGCCACAGATACGCAGTATTTT.

J is TRBJ1-1 and V is TRBV19, with 7 bases aligning to TRBD1. CDR3 length: 15 amino acids. V shed 3 bases and J 3 bases; nucleotides not matched to a gene: 7. Germline loops: CDR1 LNHDA, CDR2 SQIVND (reference sequence). In DNA, the CDR3 is TGTGCCAGTAGTATTCGTTCAGGGGGGCACACTGAAGCTTTCTTT. It encodes CASSIRSGGHTEAFF.

The V gene is TRBV5-1, the J gene TRBJ2-3; 14 bases map to TRBD2. The junction had 6 bases not matched to a gene; V was cut back by 2 bases and J by 1 base. Germline values: CDR1 SGHRS, CDR2 YFSETQ. The length of the CDR3 is 18 residues. The CDR3 region is CASSFLGLAGAGTDTQYF. The CDR3 coding sequence is TGCGCCAGCAGCTTTTTGGGACTAGCGGGGGCCGGCACAGATACGCAGTATTTT.

The CDR3 loop reads CASSLSSGRSTDTQYF. The DNA of the CDR3 is TGTGCCAGCAGCTTAAGTAGCGGGAGGAGCACAGATACGCAGTATTTT. This chain connects TRBV7-9 to TRBJ2-3, with 10 bases that match TRBD2. The CDR3 has 16 amino acids. V lost 2 bases, J lost 0 bases, and 2 bases stayed unmatched. Germline lookup yields CDR1 SEHNR and CDR2 FQNEAQ (reference sequence).

The chain joins TRBV27 to TRBJ1-4, with TRBD1 as a possible D gene (6 bases). The CDR3 totals 14 residues. The V end lost 4 bases, the J end lost 0 bases, and 6 bases lay between the germline ends. Germline V gene sequence: CDR1 MNHEY, CDR2 SMNVEV (reference sequence). CDR3 amino acids: CASSSGATNEKLFF. For the CDR3, the DNA is TGTGCCAGCAGTTCAGGGGCAACTAATGAAAAACTGTTTTTT.

The count of this clone is one. The rearrangement links TRBV14 to TRBJ1-6, with 7 bases lining up with TRBD1. Trimming cost V 3 bases and J 14 bases; bases outside gene matches: 13. The V gene's germline CDR1 is SGHDN and CDR2 FVKESK. The CDR3 contains 15 residues. CDR3 coding DNA: TGTGCCAGCAGCCACACGGGACAGACCATGTTGGCCCTCCACTTT. This codes for CASSHTGQTMLALHF. The variable domain in full, completed from reference TRBV14 and TRBJ1-6, reads EAGVTQFPSHSVIEKGQTVTLRCDPISGHDNLYWYRRVMGKEIKFLLHFVKESKQDESGMPNNRFLAERTGGTYSTLKVQPAELEDSGVYFCASSHTGQTMLALHFGNGTRLTVT.

The chain employs TRBV7-9 and TRBJ1-3; D ambiguous. The germline CDR1 and CDR2 sequences are SEHNR and FQNEAQ (reference sequence). V lost 0 bases to trimming and J lost 0 bases, with 12 bases between them. The CDR3 is made up of 17 amino acids. The CDR3 nucleotides read TGTGCCAGCAGCTTAGCGCGCGTGGGAGTCTCTGGAAACACCATATATTTT. Translated: CASSLARVGVSGNTIYF.

This rearrangement joins TRBV11-1 to TRBJ2-7, with 7 nucleotides matching TRBD2. The CDR3 is 17 amino acids. Germline V gene lookup returns CDR1 SGHAT and CDR2 FQDESV (reference sequence). V lost 3 bases and J lost 5; bases outside the gene matches: 16. The DNA of the CDR3 is TGTGCCAGCAGCTTTAATGGCTGGGACTACGATAGCCACGAGCAGTACTTC. Translating gives CASSFNGWDYDSHEQYF. The full variable domain, rest sourced from reference TRBV11-1 and TRBJ2-7, is EAEVAQSPRYKITEKSQAVAFWCDPISGHATLYWYRQILGQGPELLVQFQDESVVDDSQLPKDRFSAERLKGVDSTLKIQPAELGDSAMYLCASSFNGWDYDSHEQYFGPGTRLTVT.

The rearrangement uses TRBV29-1 and TRBJ1-2, with D maybe TRBD1 (6 bases). The CDR3 loop spans 13 amino acids. Germline CDR1 and CDR2: SQVTM and ANQGSEA. The ends were cut back, 6 bases at V and 8 bases at J, with 19 bases in the middle. DNA for the CDR3: TGCAGCGTGACTACTGGACAGACGAGGGGCTACACCTTC. Translation: CSVTTGQTRGYTF.

The chain links TRBV2 to TRBJ2-3; D gene uncertain. Trimming removed 4 bases from V and 5 bases from J, with 10 bases in between. Germline V CDR1 and CDR2: SNHLY, FYNNEI. This CDR3 contains 13 residues. The CDR3 DNA follows: TGTGCCAGCAGTGGGGTTTGGGAAGATACGCAGTATTTT. This encodes CASSGVWEDTQYF.

The J gene is TRBJ1-1, the V gene TRBV6-1; D possibly corresponds to TRBD1 (6 bases). CDR1 and CDR2 from the germline V gene are MNHNS and SASEGT. V lost 2 bases and J 0 bases, leaving 13 bases between the germline ends. The CDR3 covers 16 residues. CDR3 nucleotide sequence: TGTGCCAGCAGTGAACAAGGGGGGAAGGTGAACACTGAAGCTTTCTTT. Amino acid sequence: CASSEQGGKVNTEAFF.

The rearrangement joins TRBV28 to TRBJ2-7; the D gene is possibly TRBD2 (6 bases). The CDR3 length is 14 residues. V lost 6 bases and J 3 bases, leaving 15 bases between the germline ends. Per germline, CDR1 MDHEN and CDR2 SYDVKM. The DNA for the CDR3 is TGTGCCAGCAGCCTGGCCGGGGGAAACTACGAGCAGTACTTC. This encodes CASSLAGGNYEQYF.

In its sample, this clone was seen a few times. The CDR3 nucleotides read TGTGCCTGGAGTAACGTATACGAGCAGTACTTC. Residues: CAWSNVYEQYF. The chain couples TRBV30 to TRBJ2-7; no definite D call. Looked up from germline, CDR1 is GTSNPN and CDR2 is SVGIG (reference sequence). This CDR3 comprises 11 residues. The V and J ends lost 2 bases and 4 bases respectively, with 6 bases between them.

The V and J genes are TRBV10-3 and TRBJ2-7; tentatively, D is TRBD1 (5 bases). Trimming removed 2 bases at V and 2 bases at J, with 19 bases between. Per germline, CDR1 ENHRY and CDR2 SYGVKD. The CDR3 loop spans 17 amino acids. The DNA for the CDR3 is TGTGCCATCAGTGAGGCCTGGCGTCGGGCAGGGACCTACGAGCAGTACTTC. Translated, it gives CAISEAWRRAGTYEQYF.

This chain joins TRBV7-2 and TRBJ2-1; D unclear. This CDR3 comprises 15 residues. Trimming stripped 1 base from V and 2 bases from J, with 9 bases between. Per the germline V gene, CDR1 is SGHTA and CDR2 is FQGNSA. This CDR3 is CASSLGVLTYNEQFF. DNA for the CDR3: TGTGCCAGCAGCTTAGGCGTGCTAACCTACAATGAGCAGTTCTTC.

This rearrangement joins TRBV7-9 to TRBJ2-1; D not resolved. Germline CDR1 and CDR2: SEHNR and FQNEAQ (reference sequence). The CDR3 has 12 amino acids. Between the trimmed V and J ends, which lost 1 base and 6 bases, there was a span of 4 bases. CDR3 protein: CASSLGFNEQFF. As DNA, the CDR3 is TGTGCCAGCAGCTTAGGCTTCAATGAGCAGTTCTTC.

This CDR3 reads CSAPSRFGWETQYF. The CDR3 nucleotides are TGCAGCGCACCCAGCAGGTTCGGCTGGGAGACCCAGTACTTC. The chain couples TRBV29-1 to TRBJ2-5; no firm D call. Trimming cost V 7 bases and J 5 bases, with 20 bases left between them. This CDR3 is 14 amino acids long. Germline values: CDR1 SQVTM, CDR2 ANQGSEA.

V usage is TRBV7-6 and J usage is TRBJ2-3; tentatively, D is TRBD2 (5 bases). In germline, CDR1 is SGHVS, CDR2 FNYEAQ. CDR3 length equals 15 residues. Deletions cut 2 bases from V and 0 bases from J, with 9 bases between. CDR3 residues: CASSLSGESTDTQYF. CDR3 coding DNA: TGTGCCAGCAGCTTATCCGGGGAAAGCACAGATACGCAGTATTTT.

V gene TRBV19 combines with J gene TRBJ1-4; 7 positions agree with TRBD1. After removal of 6 bases from V and 3 bases from J, the junction contained 16 bases not matched to a gene. Germline CDR1 reads LNHDA; CDR2 reads SQIVND (reference sequence). The CDR3 loop spans 18 amino acids. The CDR3 region is CASSTLYLDREANEKLFF. CDR3 sequence (DNA): TGTGCCAGTAGCACCTTATACCTCGACAGGGAAGCTAATGAAAAACTGTTTTTT.

The V gene is TRBV19, the J gene TRBJ1-5; D is unresolved. From germline, CDR1 is LNHDA and CDR2 SQIVND (reference sequence). This CDR3 region has 15 residues. Trimming took 2 bases from V and 0 from J, leaving 8 bases between them. The CDR3 bases are TGTGCCAGTAGTATATGGGGAGATAGCAATCAGCCCCAGCATTTT. It is translated as CASSIWGDSNQPQHF.

The gene calls are TRBV5-1 and TRBJ1-3; D ambiguous. Germline CDR1 SGHRS, CDR2 YFSETQ. Between the trimmed V and J ends, which lost 2 bases and 1 base, there was a span of 10 bases. The CDR3 sequence is 15 residues long. The DNA for the CDR3 is TGCGCCAGCAGCTTTGAAGGGTTATCTGGAAACACCATATATTTT. Translation gives CASSFEGLSGNTIYF.

This clone was seen a single time. The CDR3 DNA is TGTGCCAGCAGTTTATCTTACAGTTCACAGGTCTACGAGCAGTACTTC. Amino acids: CASSLSYSSQVYEQYF. This chain joins TRBV27 and TRBJ2-7; a weak D match, TRBD1 (5 bases). This CDR3 region has 16 residues. Germline lookup yields CDR1 MNHEY and CDR2 SMNVEV (reference sequence). V was cut by 0 bases and J by 3 bases, with 15 bases left in between.

The V and J genes are TRBV11-2 and TRBJ2-3; D may be TRBD2 (5 bases). Germline loops: CDR1 SGHAT, CDR2 FQNNGV. This CDR3 spans 17 amino acids. Trimming pared 5 bases from V and 6 bases from J, leaving 24 bases between. CDR3 DNA: TGTGCCAGCAGCACTAGTCGGCCCTCCGAGGGCAGGGATACGCAGTATTTT. Protein: CASSTSRPSEGRDTQYF. The whole variable domain, filled in from reference TRBV11-2 and TRBJ2-3, reads EAGVAQSPRYKIIEKRQSVAFWCNPISGHATLYWYQQILGQGPKLLIQFQNNGVVDDSQLPKDRFSAERLKGVDSTLKIQPAKLEDSAVYLCASSTSRPSEGRDTQYFGPGTRLTVL.

The V call is TRBV5-1, the J call TRBJ2-7, with a weak D call TRBD1 (5 bases). CDR1 and CDR2 (germline): SGHRS, YFSETQ. The CDR3 consists of 13 residues. V lost 5 bases to trimming and J lost 2 bases, with 11 bases between them. CDR3 protein: CASREQATYEQYF. The CDR3 coding sequence is TGCGCCAGCAGAGAACAGGCCACCTACGAGCAGTACTTC. Full variable domain (rest looked up from reference TRBV5-1 and TRBJ2-7): KAGVTQTPRYLIKTRGQQVTLSCSPISGHRSVSWYQQTPGQGLQFLFEYFSETQRNKGNFPGRFSGRQFSNSRSEMNVSTLELGDSALYLCASREQATYEQYFGPGTRLTVT.

The chain carries TRBV18 and TRBJ2-7, with D hard to call. Trimming cost V 2 bases and J 3 bases, with 5 bases left between them. This CDR3 is built from 12 residues. Germline V gene lookup returns CDR1 KGHSH and CDR2 LQKENI. CDR3 region: CASSPGLYEQYF. The CDR3 nucleotides read TGTGCCAGCTCACCAGGGCTCTACGAGCAGTACTTC.

The chain links TRBV6-5 to TRBJ2-3; TRBD2 is a possible D gene (6 bases). Germline V lookup: CDR1 MNHEY, CDR2 SVGAGI. V shed 7 bases and J shed 4 bases, with 12 bases lying between them. The CDR3 spans 13 residues. For the CDR3, the DNA is TGTGCCAGCAATACGGAGCGGGCAGATACGCAGTATTTT. As protein: CASNTERADTQYF.

The V call is TRBV12-5, the J call TRBJ2-5; D may be TRBD1 (6 bases). Germline loops: CDR1 LGHNT, CDR2 FRNRAP. The CDR3 contains 18 residues. Trimming removed 2 bases from V and 1 base from J, with 20 bases in between. CDR3 in DNA: TGTGCTAGTGGTTTGTTAGTGGGAGACAGGTGGACCCAAGAGACCCAGTACTTC. Translation gives CASGLLVGDRWTQETQYF.

This clone came up once. In DNA, the CDR3 is TGCAGCGTACGCGAGGGTTGGGGACAGGGATTCTACGAGCAGTACTTC. This encodes CSVREGWGQGFYEQYF. The chain combines TRBV29-1 with TRBJ2-7; 9 nucleotides line up with TRBD1. CDR3 length: 16 amino acids. The germline gives CDR1 SQVTM, CDR2 ANQGSEA. Trimming at V came to 6 bases and at J to 3 bases, leaving 15 bases not matched to a gene.

The chain employs TRBV7-2 and TRBJ1-2, with TRBD1 identical over 7 bases. The junction had 4 bases not matched to a gene; V was cut back by 5 bases and J by 4 bases. The CDR3 loop spans 13 amino acids. Germline CDR1 reads SGHTA; CDR2 reads FQGNSA. Here the CDR3 DNA reads TGTGCCAGCAGCCGCCGGGACAGCTATGGCTACACCTTC. This gives the protein CASSRRDSYGYTF.

The rearrangement links TRBV28 to TRBJ2-1; D is possibly TRBD2 (5 bases). The germline CDR1 and CDR2 sequences are MDHEN and SYDVKM. Trimming removed 6 bases from V and 3 bases from J, with 12 bases in between. This CDR3 has 14 residues. The CDR3 spells CASSQLDYYNEQFF. As DNA, the CDR3 is TGTGCCAGCAGCCAACTAGATTACTACAATGAGCAGTTCTTC. The whole variable domain, remainder taken from reference TRBV28 and TRBJ2-1, is DVKVTQSSRYLVKRTGEKVFLECVQDMDHENMFWYRQDPGLGLRLIYFSYDVKMKEKGDIPEGYSVSREKKERFSLILESASTNQTSMYLCASSQLDYYNEQFFGPGTRLTVL.